The 2 T cell receptor beta chains listed next were all sequenced from one sample in a study of blood T cell repertoires in COVID-19. Assay: immunoSEQ multiplex PCR; the TCRdb copy retains only in-frame clones and omits some. Here the sample spans roughly 120,000 clones, roughly nine tenths being singletons. Source material: peripheral blood. These receptors all stem from a man in his sixties or seventies who had recovered from COVID-19.

A single count supports this clone. The chain employs TRBV5-6 and TRBJ2-5; D gene uncertain. This CDR3 contains 13 residues. Germline CDR1 and CDR2: SGHDT and YYEEEE. V shed 0 bases and J shed 2 bases, with 5 bases lying between them. The CDR3 DNA reads TGTGCCAGCAGCTTGGGGCCTCAAGAGACCCAGTACTTC. It specifies CASSLGPQETQYF.

Turning to this clone: At one of its ends the junction is not consistent with the germline gene, which may arise from a read error. V usage is TRBV7-3 and J usage is TRBJ2-3; TRBD2 might be the D (5 bases). From germline, CDR1 is SGHTA and CDR2 FQGTGA. The CDR3 consists of 14 residues. The CDR3 DNA reads TGTGCCAGCAGCCCTCGCGCTAGCACCGATACGCAGTATTTT. Translated, it gives CASSPRASTDTQYF.